This TCR beta chain was sequenced in a study of blood T cell repertoires in COVID-19. The length of the CDR3 is 13 residues. V was clipped by 5 bases and J by 8 bases; unmatched bases: 5. Sequencing was performed with immunoSEQ multiplex PCR; in TCRdb, only in-frame clones are kept and a portion is missing. This table holds around 380,000 clones, over 75% found once. This clone has just one count. Other nucleotide sequences in the sample specify the same CDR3. The sequencing input was PBMCs or T cells enriched from blood (not recorded which). This rearrangement joins TRBV12-3 or TRBV12-4 to TRBJ1-2, with TRBD1 matching over 10 bases. The clonotype was recovered from a man younger than 45 who had recovered from COVID-19. The CDR3 is CASSPGTGDGYTF. As DNA, the CDR3 is TGTGCCAGCAGTCCGGGGACAGGGGACGGCTACACCTTC.